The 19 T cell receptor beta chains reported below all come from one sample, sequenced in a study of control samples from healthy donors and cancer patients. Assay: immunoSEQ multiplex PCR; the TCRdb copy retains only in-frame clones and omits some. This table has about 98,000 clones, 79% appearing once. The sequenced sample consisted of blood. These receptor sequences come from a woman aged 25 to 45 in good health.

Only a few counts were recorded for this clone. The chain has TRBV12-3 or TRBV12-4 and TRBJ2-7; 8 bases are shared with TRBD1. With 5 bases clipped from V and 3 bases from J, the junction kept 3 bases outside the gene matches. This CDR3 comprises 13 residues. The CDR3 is CASSDRGLYEQYF. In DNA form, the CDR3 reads TGTGCCAGCAGTGACAGGGGTCTCTACGAGCAGTACTTC.

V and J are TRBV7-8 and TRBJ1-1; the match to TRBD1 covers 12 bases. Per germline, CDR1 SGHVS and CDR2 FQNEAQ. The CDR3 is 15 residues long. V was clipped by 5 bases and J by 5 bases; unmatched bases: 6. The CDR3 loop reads CASSGWDRGLTEAFF. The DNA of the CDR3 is TGTGCCAGCAGCGGATGGGACAGGGGGCTTACTGAAGCTTTCTTT.

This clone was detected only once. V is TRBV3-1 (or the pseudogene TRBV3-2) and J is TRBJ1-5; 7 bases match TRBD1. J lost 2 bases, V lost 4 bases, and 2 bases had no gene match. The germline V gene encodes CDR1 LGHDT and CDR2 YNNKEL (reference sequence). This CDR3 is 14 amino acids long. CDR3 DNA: TGTGCCAGCAGCCGGACAGGTGGCAATCAGCCCCAGCATTTT. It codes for CASSRTGGNQPQHF.

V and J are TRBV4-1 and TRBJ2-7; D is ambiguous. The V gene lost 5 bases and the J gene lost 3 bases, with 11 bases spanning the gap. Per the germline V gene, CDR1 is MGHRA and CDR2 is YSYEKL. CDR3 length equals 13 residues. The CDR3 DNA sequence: TGCGCCAGCAGCATCCGGGTTTTCTACGAGCAGTACTTC. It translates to CASSIRVFYEQYF.

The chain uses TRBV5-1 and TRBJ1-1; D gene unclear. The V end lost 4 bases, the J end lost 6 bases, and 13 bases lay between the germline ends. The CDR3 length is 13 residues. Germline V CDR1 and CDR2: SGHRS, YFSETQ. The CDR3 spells CASSPGTAAEAFF. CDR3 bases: TGCGCCAGCAGCCCTGGAACGGCGGCTGAAGCTTTCTTT.

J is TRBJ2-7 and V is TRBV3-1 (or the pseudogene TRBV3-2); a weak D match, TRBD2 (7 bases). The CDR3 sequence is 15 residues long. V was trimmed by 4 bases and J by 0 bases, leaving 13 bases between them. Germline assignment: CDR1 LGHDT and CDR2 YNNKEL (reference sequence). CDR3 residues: CASSPWGGGSYEQYF. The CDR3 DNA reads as TGTGCCAGCAGCCCCTGGGGAGGGGGCTCCTACGAGCAGTACTTC.

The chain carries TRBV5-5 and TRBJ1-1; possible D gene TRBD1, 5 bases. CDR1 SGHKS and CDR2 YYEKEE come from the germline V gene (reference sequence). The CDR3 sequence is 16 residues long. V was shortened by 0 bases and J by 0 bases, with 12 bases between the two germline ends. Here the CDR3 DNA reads TGTGCCAGCAGCTTGGCTAGGGGCGCCTTGAACACTGAAGCTTTCTTT. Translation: CASSLARGALNTEAFF.

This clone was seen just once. The DNA of the CDR3 is TGTGCCAGTAGGGCTCGGGAGAACTCCTACGAGCAGTACTTC. Translated: CASRARENSYEQYF. The chain has TRBV19 and TRBJ2-7, with D possibly matching TRBD2 (6 bases). There are 14 residues in the CDR3. V shed 6 bases and J shed 0 bases, with 12 bases lying between them. The germline V gene encodes CDR1 LNHDA and CDR2 SQIVND (reference sequence). Together with reference TRBV19 and TRBJ2-7, the CDR3 gives the full variable domain: DGGITQSPKYLFRKEGQNVTLSCEQNLNHDAMYWYRQDPGQGLRLIYYSQIVNDFQKGDIAEGYSVSREKKESFPLTVTSAQKNPTAFYLCASRARENSYEQYFGPGTRLTVT.

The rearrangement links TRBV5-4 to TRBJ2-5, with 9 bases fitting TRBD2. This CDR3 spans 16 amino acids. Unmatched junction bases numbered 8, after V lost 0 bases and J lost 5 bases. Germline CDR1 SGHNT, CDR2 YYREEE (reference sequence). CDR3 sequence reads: CASSLEARGGRETQYF. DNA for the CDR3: TGTGCCAGCAGCTTGGAGGCGCGGGGGGGCCGGGAGACCCAGTACTTC.

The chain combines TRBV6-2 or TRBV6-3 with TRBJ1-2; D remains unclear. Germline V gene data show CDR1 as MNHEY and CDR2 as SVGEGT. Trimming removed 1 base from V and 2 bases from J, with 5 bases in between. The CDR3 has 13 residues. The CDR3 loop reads CASSYLQNYGYTF. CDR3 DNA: TGTGCCAGCAGTTACTTACAGAACTATGGCTACACCTTC.

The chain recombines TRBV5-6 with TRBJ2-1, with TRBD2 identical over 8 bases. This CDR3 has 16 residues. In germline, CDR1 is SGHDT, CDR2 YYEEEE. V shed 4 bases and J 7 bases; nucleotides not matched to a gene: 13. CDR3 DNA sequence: TGTGCCAGCAGCCCCGGAACCGGGGGGGCCTGGAATGAGCAGTTCTTC. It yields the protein CASSPGTGGAWNEQFF.

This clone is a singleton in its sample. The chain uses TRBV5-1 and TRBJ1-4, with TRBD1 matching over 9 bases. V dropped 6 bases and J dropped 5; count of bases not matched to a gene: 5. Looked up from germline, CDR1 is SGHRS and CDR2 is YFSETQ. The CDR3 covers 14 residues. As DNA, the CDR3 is TGCGCCAGCAACCCCGGGACAGGGAATGAAAAACTGTTTTTT. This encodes CASNPGTGNEKLFF.

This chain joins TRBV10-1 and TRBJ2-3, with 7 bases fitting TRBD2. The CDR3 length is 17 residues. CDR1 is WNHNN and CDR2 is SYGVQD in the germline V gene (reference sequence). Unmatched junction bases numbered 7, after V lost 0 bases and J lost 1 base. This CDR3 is CASSESGGGNGTDTQYF. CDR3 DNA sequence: TGCGCCAGCAGTGAGTCGGGGGGGGGAAACGGCACAGATACGCAGTATTTT.

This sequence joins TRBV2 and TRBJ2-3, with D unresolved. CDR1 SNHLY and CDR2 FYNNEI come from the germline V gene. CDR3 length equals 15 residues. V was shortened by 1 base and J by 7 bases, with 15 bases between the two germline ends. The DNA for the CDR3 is TGTGCCAGCAGTGAAGGCCTGGTTCCCCCGAATACGCAGTATTTT. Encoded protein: CASSEGLVPPNTQYF.

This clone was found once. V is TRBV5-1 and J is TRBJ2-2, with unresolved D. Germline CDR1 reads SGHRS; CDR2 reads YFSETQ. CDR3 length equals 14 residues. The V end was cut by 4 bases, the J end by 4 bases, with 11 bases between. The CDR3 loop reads CASSPFAGTGELFF. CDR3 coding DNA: TGCGCCAGCAGCCCATTCGCAGGCACCGGGGAGCTGTTTTTT.

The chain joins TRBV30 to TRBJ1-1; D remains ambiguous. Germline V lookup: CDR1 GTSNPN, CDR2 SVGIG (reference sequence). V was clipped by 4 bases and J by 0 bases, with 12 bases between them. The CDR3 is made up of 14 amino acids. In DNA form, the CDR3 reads TGTGCCTGGATTCCCATGCGGGTGAACACTGAAGCTTTCTTT. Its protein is CAWIPMRVNTEAFF.

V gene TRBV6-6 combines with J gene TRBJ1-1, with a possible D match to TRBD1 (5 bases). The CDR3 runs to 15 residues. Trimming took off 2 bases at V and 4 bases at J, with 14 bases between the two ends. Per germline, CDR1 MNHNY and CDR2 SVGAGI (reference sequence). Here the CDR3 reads CASSYPQAGGTEAFF. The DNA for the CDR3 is TGTGCCAGCAGTTACCCCCAGGCTGGGGGCACTGAAGCTTTCTTT.

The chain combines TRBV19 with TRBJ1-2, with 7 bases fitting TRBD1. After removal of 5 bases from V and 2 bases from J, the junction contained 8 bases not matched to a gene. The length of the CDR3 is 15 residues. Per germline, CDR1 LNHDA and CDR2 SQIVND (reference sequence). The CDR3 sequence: CASSDVGTVNYGYTF. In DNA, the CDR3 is TGTGCCAGTAGTGATGTGGGGACAGTGAACTATGGCTACACCTTC.

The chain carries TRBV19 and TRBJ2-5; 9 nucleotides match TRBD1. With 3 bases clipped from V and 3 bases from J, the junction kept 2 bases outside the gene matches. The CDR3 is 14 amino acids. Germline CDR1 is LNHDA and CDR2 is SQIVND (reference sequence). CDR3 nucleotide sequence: TGTGCCAGTAGTATTGGGACAGGGAAAGAGACCCAGTACTTC. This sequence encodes CASSIGTGKETQYF.